This entry lists 12 T cell receptor beta chains sequenced from one sample in a study of cytomegalovirus exposure and HLA in healthy donors. This table comes from immunoSEQ multiplex PCR, and its TCRdb copy is limited to in-frame clones, with some not included. The repertoire includes 200,000 to 250,000 clones, approximately 80% of them detected once, and roughly 13% sits in the top ten. The sample consisted of PBMCs. The receptors derive from a young woman in good health and CMV-seropositive.

This chain connects TRBV28 to TRBJ1-5; perhaps TRBD1 as D (5 bases). The CDR3 sequence is 15 residues long. Trimming pared 6 bases from V and 2 bases from J, leaving 14 bases between. CDR1 and CDR2 (germline): MDHEN, SYDVKM. CDR3 in amino acids: CASSVTGLGNQPQHF. CDR3 nucleotide sequence: TGTGCCAGCAGCGTAACAGGTCTGGGCAATCAGCCCCAGCATTTT.

The gene calls are TRBV27 and TRBJ1-4; D perhaps matches TRBD1 (5 bases). Trimming cost V 6 bases and J 3 bases, with 23 bases left between them. CDR1 and CDR2 (germline): MNHEY, SMNVEV (reference sequence). The CDR3 is 18 residues long. CDR3 amino acids: CASSTRGGFLSSNEKLFF. As DNA, the CDR3 is TGTGCCAGCAGCACGCGGGGCGGGTTCCTCAGTTCTAATGAAAAACTGTTTTTT.

The chain has TRBV30 and TRBJ2-3, with D possibly TRBD2 on 5 matching bases. Trimming removed 2 bases at V and 5 bases at J, with 11 bases between. The CDR3 totals 13 residues. Germline V lookup: CDR1 GTSNPN, CDR2 SVGIG (reference sequence). CDR3: CAWSLSVKDTQYF. In DNA form, the CDR3 reads TGTGCCTGGAGTCTTAGCGTGAAAGATACGCAGTATTTT.

The V gene is TRBV2, the J gene TRBJ1-5; 10 positions match TRBD1. V lost 6 bases and J lost 3; bases outside the gene matches: 5. The CDR3 runs 15 residues. CDR1 and CDR2 from the germline V gene are SNHLY and FYNNEI. This CDR3 is CASSPGQGPNQPQHF. Here the CDR3 DNA reads TGTGCCAGCAGCCCGGGACAGGGGCCCAATCAGCCCCAGCATTTT.

This clone showed up just a few times. The chain uses TRBV2 and TRBJ2-7; D possibly corresponds to TRBD2 (6 bases). CDR3 size: 15 residues. V was pared by 4 bases and J by 0 bases, with 13 bases between. Germline V lookup: CDR1 SNHLY, CDR2 FYNNEI. CDR3 amino acids: CASSAAGLHSYEQYF. The CDR3 DNA reads TGTGCCAGCAGTGCGGCGGGACTCCACTCCTACGAGCAGTACTTC.

This clone has a handful of counts. One junction end does not reproduce the germline sequence, and a read error may be involved. This rearrangement joins TRBV2 to TRBJ1-1; no reliable D call. The germline V gene encodes CDR1 SNHLY and CDR2 FYNNEI. The CDR3 loop spans 13 amino acids. CDR3 in DNA: TGTGCCAGCAGAGAAGGGCTACTCACTGAAGCTTTCTTT. Translating gives CASREGLLTEAFF.

This clone occurred a few times. This chain connects TRBV4-1 to TRBJ2-7; D tentatively reads TRBD1 or TRBD2 (5 bases each). Germline V CDR1 and CDR2: MGHRA, YSYEKL. V gave up 0 bases and J gave up 2 bases, with 11 bases separating them. The CDR3 runs to 15 residues. CDR3 residues: CASSQDGDGPYEQYF. The CDR3 DNA is TGCGCCAGCAGCCAAGACGGGGACGGTCCCTACGAGCAGTACTTC.

The genes are TRBV30 and TRBJ1-2, with D hard to call. Germline CDR1 and CDR2: GTSNPN and SVGIG (reference sequence). Trimming removed 5 bases at V and 4 bases at J, with 20 bases between. The CDR3 length is 15 residues. CDR3 region: CAWALGPLGFYGYTF. DNA for the CDR3: TGTGCCTGGGCGTTAGGGCCGCTGGGCTTCTATGGCTACACCTTC.

The chain recombines TRBV12-5 with TRBJ1-2; no clear D gene. This CDR3 region has 13 residues. The V and J ends lost 7 bases and 4 bases respectively, with 13 bases between them. CDR1 and CDR2 (germline): LGHNT, FRNRAP. CDR3 loop: CASEADWGYGYTF. The CDR3 DNA reads TGTGCTAGTGAAGCAGACTGGGGCTATGGCTACACCTTC.

V gene TRBV30 combines with J gene TRBJ1-2; 9 nucleotides line up with TRBD1. Per germline, CDR1 GTSNPN and CDR2 SVGIG (reference sequence). V shed 3 bases and J 7 bases; nucleotides not matched to a gene: 9. The CDR3 length is 14 residues. CDR3 sequence: CAWSTTGTGFGYTF. The CDR3 DNA reads as TGTGCCTGGAGCACGACCGGGACAGGGTTTGGCTACACCTTC.

The genes are TRBV13 and TRBJ2-5, with D possibly TRBD2 on 5 matching bases. Germline V CDR1 and CDR2: PRHDT, FYEKMQ (reference sequence). The CDR3 length is 15 residues. Trimming removed 2 bases from V and 5 bases from J, with 15 bases in between. CDR3 amino acids: CASSLMAGIGETQYF. The CDR3 DNA reads as TGTGCCAGCAGCTTAATGGCCGGGATTGGGGAGACCCAGTACTTC. The full variable domain, rest sourced from reference TRBV13 and TRBJ2-5, is AAGVIQSPRHLIKEKRETATLKCYPIPRHDTVYWYQQGPGQDPQFLISFYEKMQSDKGSIPDRFSAQQFSDYHSELNMSSLELGDSALYFCASSLMAGIGETQYFGPGTRLLVL.

This clone showed up just a few times. The V call is TRBV18, the J call TRBJ2-3; D is ambiguous. CDR3 length: 13 amino acids. Germline CDR1 is KGHSH and CDR2 is LQKENI. Trimming removed 4 bases at V and 5 bases at J, with 10 bases between. This CDR3 reads CASSRLDRDTQYF. CDR3 DNA sequence: TGTGCCAGCTCACGGCTGGATAGAGATACGCAGTATTTT.